The 11 T cell receptor beta chains below were found in one sample sequenced in a study of blood T cell repertoires in COVID-19. The repertoire was sequenced with immunoSEQ multiplex PCR; TCRdb's copy has only in-frame clones and lacks some. The sample lists around 150,000 clones, roughly nine tenths occurring once. Sequencing input: peripheral blood. These receptors all come from a woman in her sixties or seventies with active COVID-19.

The V call is TRBV25-1, the J call TRBJ1-1; D remains unclear. The CDR3 length is 16 residues. Germline CDR1 MGHDK, CDR2 SYGVNS. Trimming pared 4 bases from V and 0 bases from J, leaving 15 bases between. The CDR3 sequence is CASSGGIFQVNTEAFF. The CDR3 DNA sequence: TGTGCCAGCAGTGGTGGAATCTTCCAGGTGAACACTGAAGCTTTCTTT.

This clone was seen only once. The chain is built from TRBV9 and TRBJ2-5, with 9 positions matching TRBD1. V gave up 4 bases and J gave up 5 bases; unmatched junction bases: 9. CDR3 length equals 15 residues. Germline V gene sequence: CDR1 SGDLS, CDR2 YYNGEE. The CDR3 nucleotides are TGTGCCAGCAGCACGAGAGGGACAGGGCGGGAGACCCAGTACTTC. It codes for CASSTRGTGRETQYF.

V usage is TRBV7-9 and J usage is TRBJ2-2, with D possibly matching TRBD2 (5 bases). This CDR3 has 18 amino acids. Trimming stripped 2 bases from V and 6 bases from J, with 22 bases between. CDR1 is SEHNR and CDR2 is FQNEAQ in the germline V gene (reference sequence). CDR3 sequence reads: CASSLRLARTLLPGELFF. CDR3 bases: TGTGCCAGCAGCTTACGGCTAGCTCGGACTTTACTACCCGGGGAGCTGTTTTTT.

V usage is TRBV5-8 and J usage is TRBJ2-5, with D perhaps TRBD2 (6 bases). Germline V gene lookup returns CDR1 SGHTS and CDR2 YDEGEE. V was shortened by 3 bases and J by 1 base, with 10 bases between the two germline ends. This CDR3 has 14 amino acids. The CDR3 coding sequence is TGTGCCAGCAGCTCCGGCGGGGTCCAAGAGACCCAGTACTTC. This translates into CASSSGGVQETQYF.

This clone appeared a single time. The chain combines TRBV5-1 with TRBJ2-7; TRBD2 agrees at 7 bases. V was pared by 0 bases and J by 4 bases, with 4 bases of the junction left unmatched. There are 14 residues in the CDR3. Germline values: CDR1 SGHRS, CDR2 YFSETQ. The DNA of the CDR3 is TGCGCCAGCAGCTTGGGGGGACTAACTTACGAGCAGTACTTC. Amino acid sequence: CASSLGGLTYEQYF.

The V gene is TRBV6-4, the J gene TRBJ2-2, with D possibly matching TRBD2 (5 bases). Looked up from germline, CDR1 is MRHNA and CDR2 is SNTAGT. The CDR3 loop spans 13 amino acids. The V end lost 3 bases, the J end lost 5 bases, and 7 bases lay between the germline ends. CDR3 nucleotide sequence: TGTGCCAGCAGTGAAACGGGGACCGGGGAGCTGTTTTTT. This encodes CASSETGTGELFF.

This clone has a handful of counts. V usage is TRBV19 and J usage is TRBJ1-2, with 12 bases lining up with TRBD1. The ends lost 8 bases at V and 4 bases at J; junction bases unmatched: 11. Germline-derived CDR1 and CDR2 are LNHDA and SQIVND (reference sequence). The CDR3 contains 16 residues. CDR3 nucleotides: TGTGCCAGTCAAGGCTTGGGACAGGGGGCTATCTATGGCTACACCTTC. Residues: CASQGLGQGAIYGYTF.

The J gene is TRBJ1-1, the V gene TRBV19, with TRBD1 identical over 8 bases. Germline values: CDR1 LNHDA, CDR2 SQIVND (reference sequence). The CDR3 loop spans 14 amino acids. V lost 7 bases, J lost 1 base, and 5 bases stayed unmatched. The CDR3 nucleotides read TGTGCCAGTAAGGAGACAGGGGAGAACACTGAAGCTTTCTTT. It codes for CASKETGENTEAFF.

The V call is TRBV6-5, the J call TRBJ1-3; TRBD1 matches at 7 bases. J gave up 2 bases and V 5 bases, and 6 bases lay outside the gene matches. Per the germline V gene, CDR1 is MNHEY and CDR2 is SVGAGI. The CDR3 spans 15 residues. The CDR3: CASSRQGSAGNTIYF. The CDR3 DNA follows: TGTGCCAGCAGTAGACAGGGCTCGGCTGGAAACACCATATATTTT.

The rearrangement links TRBV30 to TRBJ1-3; 7 bases match TRBD1. The germline V gene encodes CDR1 GTSNPN and CDR2 SVGIG (reference sequence). CDR3 length: 16 amino acids. Trimming removed 0 bases from V and 0 bases from J; junction bases left unmatched: 5. The DNA of the CDR3 is TGTGCCTGGAGTGTACCAAGGACAGGCTCTGGAAACACCATATATTTT. Its protein product is CAWSVPRTGSGNTIYF.

This clone was picked up a small number of times. CDR3 DNA: TGTGCCAGCATCCAGGGACTCCAGAGCACAGATACGCAGTATTTT. Translating it yields CASIQGLQSTDTQYF. This sequence joins TRBV6-6 and TRBJ2-3, with a tentative D call TRBD2 (6 bases). V was shortened by 7 bases and J by 0 bases, with 14 bases between the two germline ends. Germline V gene sequence: CDR1 MNHNY, CDR2 SVGAGI (reference sequence). The CDR3 is 15 amino acids.